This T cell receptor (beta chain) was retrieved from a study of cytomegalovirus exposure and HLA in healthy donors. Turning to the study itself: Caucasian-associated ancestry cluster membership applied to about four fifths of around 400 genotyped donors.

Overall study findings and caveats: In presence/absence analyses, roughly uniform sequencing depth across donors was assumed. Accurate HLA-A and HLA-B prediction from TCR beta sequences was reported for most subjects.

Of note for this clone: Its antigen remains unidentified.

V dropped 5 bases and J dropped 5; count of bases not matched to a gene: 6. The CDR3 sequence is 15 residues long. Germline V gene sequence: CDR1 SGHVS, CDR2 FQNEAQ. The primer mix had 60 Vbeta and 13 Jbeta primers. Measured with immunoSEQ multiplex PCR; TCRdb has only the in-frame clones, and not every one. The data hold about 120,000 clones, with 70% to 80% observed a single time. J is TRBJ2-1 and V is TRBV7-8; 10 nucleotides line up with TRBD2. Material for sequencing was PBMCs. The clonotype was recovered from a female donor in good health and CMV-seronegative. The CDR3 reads CASSPGLAANNEQFF. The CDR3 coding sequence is TGTGCCAGCAGCCCAGGACTAGCGGCAAACAATGAGCAGTTCTTC.